This is a list of T cell receptor beta chains from one sample in a study of blood T cell repertoires in COVID-19. The protocol was immunoSEQ multiplex PCR, while the TCRdb copy is restricted to in-frame clones and leaves out a portion. The sample consists of 300,000 to 400,000 clones, around 86% of them appearing once. The sample taken for sequencing was PBMCs or T cells enriched from blood (not recorded which). The receptors originated from a woman in her 40s with acute COVID-19. CDR3s include the opening cysteine and the closing phenylalanine or tryptophan. A D gene is named only where the DNA matches it firmly. Only part of the rows carry a size: once, few, many, or a class if the clone is expanded.

TRBV7-9	TRBJ1-1	.	.	14	CASSLRPDTTEAFF	TGTGCCAGCAGCTTACGACCAGACACCACTGAAGCTTTCTTT
TRBV7-9	TRBJ1-1	.	.	14	CASSLGGPGTEAFF	TGTGCCAGCAGCTTAGGGGGGCCAGGCACTGAAGCTTTCTTT
TRBV3-1/TRBV3-2	TRBJ2-5	TRBD1	once	17	CASSQHLQTGRQETQYF	TGTGCCAGCAGCCAACACTTACAGACAGGGCGGCAAGAGACCCAGTACTTC
TRBV7-8	TRBJ1-1	.	.	14	CASSLLNQGTEAFF	TGTGCCAGCAGCTTACTGAACCAGGGCACTGAAGCTTTCTTT
TRBV11-3	TRBJ1-2	.	.	12	CASSQGNYGYTF	TGTGCCAGCAGCCAGGGAAACTATGGCTACACCTTC
TRBV4-2	TRBJ1-1	.	once	14	CASSQGGTDREAFF	TGTGCCAGCAGCCAAGGAGGAACGGATAGAGAAGCTTTCTTT
TRBV29-1	TRBJ1-1	.	once	13	CSVRGRTNTEAFF	TGCAGCGTGCGGGGCAGAACGAACACTGAAGCTTTCTTT
TRBV12-3/TRBV12-4	TRBJ2-1	.	.	12	CASSLAGNEQFF	TGTGCCAGCAGTTTAGCCGGGAATGAGCAGTTCTTC
TRBV9	TRBJ2-1	.	.	13	CASSLPVAWEQFF	TGTGCCAGCAGCCTCCCGGTAGCGTGGGAGCAGTTCTTC
TRBV4-3	TRBJ1-2	.	.	11	CASSQGGGYTF	TGCGCCAGCAGCCAAGGAGGTGGCTACACCTTC
TRBV29-1	TRBJ2-7	TRBD1	.	12	CSVEDSRGEQYF	TGCAGCGTTGAAGATTCCAGGGGGGAGCAGTACTTC
TRBV5-1	TRBJ2-1	.	once	14	CASSHTSSLSEQFF	TGCGCCAGCAGCCATACAAGTTCCCTTTCGGAGCAGTTCTTC
TRBV7-9	TRBJ2-3	.	.	16	CASSDGAGESTDTQYF	TGTGCCAGCAGCGATGGGGCAGGGGAGAGCACAGATACGCAGTATTTT